The sequence of this T cell receptor beta chain was determined in a study of blood T cell repertoires in COVID-19. About the research overall: Italy, Spain and the United States were the sources of the convalescent and acute COVID-19 samples. Sample material is recorded as cDNA or gDNA derived from T cells, B-cell-depleted T cells, or PBMCs.

Original handling: For nucleated cells, counts were estimated from reference gene primer amplification. The assay was immunoSEQ multiplex PCR, and TCRdb's table has in-frame clones only and misses some. Clone size and the V and J calls come from that table; the DNA yielded D and trimming. The sample comprises 90,000 to 120,000 clones, roughly 80% of which are singletons, and around 4.4% rests with the top ten. CDR3 length equals 12 residues. The germline V gene has CDR1 GTSNPN and CDR2 SVGIG (reference sequence). The V gene lost 2 bases and the J gene lost 4 bases, with 6 bases spanning the gap. This receptor was taken from a human donor in a cohort sampled during active COVID-19. This chain uses TRBV30 with TRBJ1-5; D gene uncertain. Material: peripheral blood. This CDR3 is CAWSFTNQPQHF. The CDR3, as DNA: TGTGCCTGGAGTTTTACAAATCAGCCCCAGCATTTT.